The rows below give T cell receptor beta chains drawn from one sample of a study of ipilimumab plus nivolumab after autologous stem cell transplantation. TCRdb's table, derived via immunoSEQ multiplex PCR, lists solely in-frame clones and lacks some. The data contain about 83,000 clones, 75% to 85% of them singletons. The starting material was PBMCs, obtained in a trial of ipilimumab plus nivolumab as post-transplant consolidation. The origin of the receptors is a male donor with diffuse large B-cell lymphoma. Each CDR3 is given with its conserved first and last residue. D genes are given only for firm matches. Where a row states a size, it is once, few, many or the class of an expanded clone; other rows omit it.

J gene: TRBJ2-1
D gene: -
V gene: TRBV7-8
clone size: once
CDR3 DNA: TGTGCCAGCAGCATACCTTACCACAGGGAGAAGGACAATGAGCAGTTCTTC
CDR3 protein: CASSIPYHREKDNEQFF

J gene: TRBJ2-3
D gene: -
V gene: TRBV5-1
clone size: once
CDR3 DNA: TGCGCCAGCAGCTTGCCGGACACAGATACGCAGTATTTT
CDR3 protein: CASSLPDTDTQYF

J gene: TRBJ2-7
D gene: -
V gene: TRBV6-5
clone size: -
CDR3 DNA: TGTGCCATCAGTGATGTGAAGACCTACGAGCAGTACTTC
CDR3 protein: CAISDVKTYEQYF

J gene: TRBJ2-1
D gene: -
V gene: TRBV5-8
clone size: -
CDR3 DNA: TGTGCCAGCACCCACTTAGTCGGGTCCTACAATGAGCAGTTCTTC
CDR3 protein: CASTHLVGSYNEQFF

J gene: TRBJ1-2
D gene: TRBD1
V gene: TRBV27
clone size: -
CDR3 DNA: TGTGCCAGCAGGCGGCCCGGGACAGGTCGTGGAAACTATGGCTACACCTTC
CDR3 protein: CASRRPGTGRGNYGYTF

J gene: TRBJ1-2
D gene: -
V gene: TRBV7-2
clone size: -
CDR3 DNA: TGTGCCAGCAGCTCGTCCTCTACAGGAGTCTATGGCTACACCTTC
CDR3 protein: CASSSSSTGVYGYTF

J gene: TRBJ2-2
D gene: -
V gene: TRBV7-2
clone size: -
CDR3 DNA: TGTGCCAGCAGCTTCCAGACAGTAAACACCGGGGAGCTGTTTTTT
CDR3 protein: CASSFQTVNTGELFF

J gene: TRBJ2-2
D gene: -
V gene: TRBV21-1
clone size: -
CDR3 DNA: TGTGCCAGCAGCTCTTCCCCCCGGGACAGGGGGCTATATACGAACACCGGGGAGCTGTTTTTT
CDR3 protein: CASSSSPRDRGLYTNTGELFF

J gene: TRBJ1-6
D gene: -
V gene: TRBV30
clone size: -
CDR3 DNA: TGTGCCTGGGGGGGTAATTCACCCCTCCACTTT
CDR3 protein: CAWGGNSPLHF

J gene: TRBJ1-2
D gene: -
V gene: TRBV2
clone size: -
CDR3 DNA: TGTGCCAGCAGTCGAGAGACGAAGGATGGCTACACCTTC
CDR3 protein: CASSRETKDGYTF

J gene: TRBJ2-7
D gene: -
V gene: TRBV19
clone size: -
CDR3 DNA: TGTGCCAGTAGTATTGGCAGCCTCTACGAGCAGTACTTC
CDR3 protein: CASSIGSLYEQYF

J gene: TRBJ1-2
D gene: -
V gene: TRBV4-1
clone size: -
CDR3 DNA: TGCGCCAGCAGCCAAGTAATCAGGGTCGGGAGTGGCTACACCTTC
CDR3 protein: CASSQVIRVGSGYTF

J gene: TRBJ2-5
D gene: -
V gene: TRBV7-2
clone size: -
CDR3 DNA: TGTGCCAGCAGCTTTGGAGGTCCCCAAGAGACCCAGTACTTC
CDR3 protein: CASSFGGPQETQYF

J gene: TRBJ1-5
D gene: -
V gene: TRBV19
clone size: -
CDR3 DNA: TGTGCCAGTACCACCCTCAGGGATGGGGGCAATCAGCCCCAGCATTTT
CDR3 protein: CASTTLRDGGNQPQHF

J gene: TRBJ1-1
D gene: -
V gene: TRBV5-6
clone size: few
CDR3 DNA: TGTGCCAGCAGCTTGTATACTGAAGCTTTCTTT
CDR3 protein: CASSLYTEAFF

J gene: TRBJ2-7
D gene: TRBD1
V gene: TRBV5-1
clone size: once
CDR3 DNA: TGCGCCAGCAGCAGAGGGGGACAGCCGAGCTCCTACGAGCAGTACTTC
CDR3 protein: CASSRGGQPSSYEQYF

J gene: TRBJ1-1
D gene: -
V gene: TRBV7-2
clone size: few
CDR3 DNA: TGTGCCAGCAGCTTCGAGCGTAACACTGAAGCTTTCTTT
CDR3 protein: CASSFERNTEAFF

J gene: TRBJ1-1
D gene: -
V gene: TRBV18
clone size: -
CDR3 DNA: TGTGCCAGCTCACCAGTTACCGGGACAAGCAACACTGAAGCTTTCTTT
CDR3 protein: CASSPVTGTSNTEAFF

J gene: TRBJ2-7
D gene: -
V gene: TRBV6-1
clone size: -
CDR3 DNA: TGTGCCAGCAGTGCAGCGCTACGGTACTTC
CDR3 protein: CASSAALRYF

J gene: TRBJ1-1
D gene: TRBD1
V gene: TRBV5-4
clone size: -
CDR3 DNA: TGTGCCAGCAGCGGGGACAGGAACACTGAAGCTTTCTTT
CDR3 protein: CASSGDRNTEAFF

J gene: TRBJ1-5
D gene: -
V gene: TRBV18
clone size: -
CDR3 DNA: TGTGCCAGCTCACCGGGAATGAAGGAGAATCAGCCCCAGCATTTT
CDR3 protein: CASSPGMKENQPQHF

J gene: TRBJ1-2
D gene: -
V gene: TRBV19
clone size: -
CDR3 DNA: TGTGCCAGTAGTAAAACCACCAACTATGGCTACACCTTC
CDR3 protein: CASSKTTNYGYTF

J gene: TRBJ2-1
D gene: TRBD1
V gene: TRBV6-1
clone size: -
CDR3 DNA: TGTGCCAGCAGTGAAGGACAGGGCTGGAATGAGCAGTTCTTC
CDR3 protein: CASSEGQGWNEQFF

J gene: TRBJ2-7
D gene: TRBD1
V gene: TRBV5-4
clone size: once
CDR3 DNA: TGTGCCAGCAGCTCAGCCGGGGACAGAACCTACGAGCAGTACTTC
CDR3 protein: CASSSAGDRTYEQYF

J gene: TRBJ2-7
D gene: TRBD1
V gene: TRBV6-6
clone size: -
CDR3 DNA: TGTGCCAGCAGCGGCCGGGACAGGGACTCCTACGAGCAGTACTTC
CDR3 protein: CASSGRDRDSYEQYF

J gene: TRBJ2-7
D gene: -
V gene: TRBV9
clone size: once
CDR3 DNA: TGTGCCAGCAGCCCCTTTAGGAGGGGGCACTACGAGCAGTACTTC
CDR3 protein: CASSPFRRGHYEQYF

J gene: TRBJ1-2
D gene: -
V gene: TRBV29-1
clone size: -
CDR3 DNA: TGCAGCGTTGACCACTATGGCTACACCTTC
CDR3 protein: CSVDHYGYTF

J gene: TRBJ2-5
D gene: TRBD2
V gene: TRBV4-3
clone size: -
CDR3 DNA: TGCGCCAGCAGCCAAAGAATAGCGGGGGATGTAGGAGAGACCCAGTACTTC
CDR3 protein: CASSQRIAGDVGETQYF

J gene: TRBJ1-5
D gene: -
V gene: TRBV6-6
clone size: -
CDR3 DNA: TGTGCCAGCAGTCAACCCTGGCGGGGGGTGGATCAGCCCCAGCATTTT
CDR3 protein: CASSQPWRGVDQPQHF

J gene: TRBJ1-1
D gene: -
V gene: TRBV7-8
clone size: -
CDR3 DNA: TGTGCCAGCAGCTTGAAGAGGAACACTGAAGCTTTCTTT
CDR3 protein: CASSLKRNTEAFF

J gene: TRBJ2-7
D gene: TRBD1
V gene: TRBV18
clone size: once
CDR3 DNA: TGTGCCAGCTCACCGGGACAGGGTGTACGCGAGCAGTACTTC
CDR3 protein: CASSPGQGVREQYF

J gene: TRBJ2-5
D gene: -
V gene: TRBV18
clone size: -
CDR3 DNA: TGTGCCAGCTCACCAGAAGAAGAGACCCAGTACTTC
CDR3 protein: CASSPEEETQYF

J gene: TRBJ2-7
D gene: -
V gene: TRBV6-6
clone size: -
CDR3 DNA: TGTGCCAGCAGTTACGGGCTAGCTTTGCGCGAGCAGTACTTC
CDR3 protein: CASSYGLALREQYF

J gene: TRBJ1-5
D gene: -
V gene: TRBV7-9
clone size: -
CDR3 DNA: TGTGCCAGCAGCTTATCGGGACACCTACTTGAGCCCCAGCATTTT
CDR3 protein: CASSLSGHLLEPQHF

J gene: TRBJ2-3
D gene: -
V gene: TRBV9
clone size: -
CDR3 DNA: TGTGCCAGCAGCTCGCGGGTTACTAGGAAGGGGCGGGGACCCCGCACAGATACGCAGTATTTT
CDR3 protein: CASSSRVTRKGRGPRTDTQYF

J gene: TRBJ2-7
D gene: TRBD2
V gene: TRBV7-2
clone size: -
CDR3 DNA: TGTGCCAGCAGCGCCCGGGGGCGGGGGGGGACCTACGAGCAGTACTTC
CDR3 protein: CASSARGRGGTYEQYF

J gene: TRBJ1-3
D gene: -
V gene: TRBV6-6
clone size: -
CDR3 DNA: TGTGCCAGCAGTTTCCGGGACGGCGGCTCTGGAAACACCATATATTTT
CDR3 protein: CASSFRDGGSGNTIYF

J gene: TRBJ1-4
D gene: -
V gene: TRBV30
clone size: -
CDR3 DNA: TGTGCCTGGAGCTCCAACTCGGGCCCTAATGAAAAACTGTTTTTT
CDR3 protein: CAWSSNSGPNEKLFF

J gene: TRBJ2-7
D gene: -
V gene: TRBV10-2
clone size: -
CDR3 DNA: TGCGCCAGCAGTGAGTCGACAGCGGACGAGCAGTACTTC
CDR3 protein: CASSESTADEQYF

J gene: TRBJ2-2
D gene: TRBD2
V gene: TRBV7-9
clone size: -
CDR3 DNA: TGTGCCAGCAGTTTTGACTTTAGCGGGGCGAACACCGGGGAGCTGTTTTTT
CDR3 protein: CASSFDFSGANTGELFF

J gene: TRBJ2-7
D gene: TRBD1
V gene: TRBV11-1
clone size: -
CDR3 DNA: TGTGCCAGCAGCTTAGCCGCCGGGACAGGGACGGTCCAGGGAGAGCAGTACTTC
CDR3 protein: CASSLAAGTGTVQGEQYF

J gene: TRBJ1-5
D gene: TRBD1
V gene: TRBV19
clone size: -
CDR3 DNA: TGTGCCAGTAGTACTCGGGACAGGGGCAATCAGCCCCAGCATTTT
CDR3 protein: CASSTRDRGNQPQHF

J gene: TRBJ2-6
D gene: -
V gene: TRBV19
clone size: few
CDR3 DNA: TGTGCCAGTAGTATAAGGGGAGACAGCTCTGGGGCCAACGTCCTGACTTTC
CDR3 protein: CASSIRGDSSGANVLTF

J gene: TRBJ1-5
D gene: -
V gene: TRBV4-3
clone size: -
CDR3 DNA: TGCGCCAGCAGCCAAGATTGGCACCAGCCCCAGCATTTT
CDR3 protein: CASSQDWHQPQHF

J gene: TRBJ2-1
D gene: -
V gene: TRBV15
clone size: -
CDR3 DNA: TGTGCCACCAGCTCCTGGCCATCCCGGGATGAGCAGTTCTTC
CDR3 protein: CATSSWPSRDEQFF

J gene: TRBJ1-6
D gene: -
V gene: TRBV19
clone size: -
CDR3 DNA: TGTGCCAGTAGTACGAACGGCAGATCTAATTCACCCCTCCACTTT
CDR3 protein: CASSTNGRSNSPLHF

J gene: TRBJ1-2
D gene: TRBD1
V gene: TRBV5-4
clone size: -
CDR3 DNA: TGTGCCAGCAGCGCCGGGACAGGGCCTACTAACTATGGCTACACCTTC
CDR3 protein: CASSAGTGPTNYGYTF

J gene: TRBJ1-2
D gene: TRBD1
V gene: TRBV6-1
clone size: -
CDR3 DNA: TGTGCCAGCACCCGGGACAGTTATGGCTACACCTTC
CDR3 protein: CASTRDSYGYTF

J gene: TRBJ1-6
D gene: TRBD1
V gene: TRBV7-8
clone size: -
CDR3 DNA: TGTGCCAGCAGCTCCAACAGGGGTTACTCACCCCTCCACTTT
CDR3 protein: CASSSNRGYSPLHF

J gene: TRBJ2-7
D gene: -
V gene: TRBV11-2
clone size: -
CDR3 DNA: TGTGCCAGCAGCTTAGATCGGGCACCGACCTACGAGCAGTACTTC
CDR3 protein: CASSLDRAPTYEQYF

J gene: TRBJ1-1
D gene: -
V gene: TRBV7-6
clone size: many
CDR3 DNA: TGTGCCAGCGCCCGTGTCGAAGGGGAAGAAGCTTTCTTT
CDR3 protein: CASARVEGEEAFF

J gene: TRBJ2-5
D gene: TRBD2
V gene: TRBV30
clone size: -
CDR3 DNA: TGTGCCTGGAGTCCGACTAGCGGGGGGGCACAAGAGACCCAGTACTTC
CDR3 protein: CAWSPTSGGAQETQYF

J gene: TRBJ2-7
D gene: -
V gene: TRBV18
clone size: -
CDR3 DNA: TGTGCCAGCTCACCATTGGCAGGCTGGGGGGCTAAGCAGTACTTC
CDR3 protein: CASSPLAGWGAKQYF

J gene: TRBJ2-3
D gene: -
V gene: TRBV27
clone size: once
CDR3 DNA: TGTGCCAGCAGTTCACGACAGTTCACAGATACGCAGTATTTT
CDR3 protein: CASSSRQFTDTQYF

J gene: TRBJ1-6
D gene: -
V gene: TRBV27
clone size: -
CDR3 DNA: TGTGCCAGCCGGCCACTCGCAATCCCGAGTTCACCCCTCCACTTT
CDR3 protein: CASRPLAIPSSPLHF

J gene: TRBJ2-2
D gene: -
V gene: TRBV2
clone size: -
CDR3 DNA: TGTGCCAGCAGGCAGGACTTCAACACCGGGGAGCTGTTTTTT
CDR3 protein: CASRQDFNTGELFF

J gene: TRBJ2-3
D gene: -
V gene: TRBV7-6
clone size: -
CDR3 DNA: TGTGCCAGCAGCCCCTCAGGACTCACAGATACGCAGTATTTT
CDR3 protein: CASSPSGLTDTQYF

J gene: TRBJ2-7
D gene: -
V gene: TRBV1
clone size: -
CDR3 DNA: TGCACCAGCAGCCAAGATCTTCCAGGGAGCTCCTACGAGCAGTACTTC
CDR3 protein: CTSSQDLPGSSYEQYF

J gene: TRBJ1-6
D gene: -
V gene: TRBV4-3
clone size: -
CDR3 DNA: TGCGCCAGCAGCCGCACCGTGTGGGGGGACGGTTCACCCCTCCACTTT
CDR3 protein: CASSRTVWGDGSPLHF